Listed below are T cell receptor beta chains from one sample, sequenced in a study of T-cell memory formation after mild COVID-19. TCRdb redid the calling of the 5' RACE reads with MiXCR, one entry per CDR3 protein. This table holds around 150,000 distinct CDR3 sequences, roughly 30% found once. Sequencing input: PBMCs or a T cell subset sorted from them (not recorded which). Receptor source: an adult woman who had mild COVID-19 (a few samples of this study predate the infection). Cell type and time point are not known. CDR3s include the opening cysteine and the closing phenylalanine or tryptophan. Fields, in order: J gene, D gene, V gene, CDR3 protein. A D gene is named only where the DNA matches it firmly.

TRBJ2-1 TRBD2 TRBV29-1 CSVELAGGPYNEQFF
TRBJ2-1 - TRBV7-9 CASSLKYDTYNEQFF
TRBJ2-1 TRBD1 TRBV2 CASSEEQGARSEQFF
TRBJ2-5 TRBD2 TRBV4-1 CASSRLAGKETQYF
TRBJ2-3 - TRBV7-9 CASSLSTGVSDTQYF
TRBJ2-3 - TRBV12-3/TRBV12-4 CASRGTDTQYF
TRBJ2-1 TRBD2 TRBV4-3 CASSPRLAGGSEQFF
TRBJ2-2 - TRBV7-6 CASSLVPNTGELFF
TRBJ2-7 - TRBV16 CASSPIVSYEQYF
TRBJ1-1 - TRBV15 CATSRDWGNTEAFF
TRBJ2-7 - TRBV20-1 CSATTAYEQYF
TRBJ2-2 TRBD1 TRBV18 CASSPRQGTGELFF
TRBJ2-7 - TRBV12-3/TRBV12-4 CASSWRPRGYEQYF
TRBJ2-2 TRBD1 TRBV4-3 CASSQERTGPNTGELFF
TRBJ2-5 - TRBV10-3 CAISEGFQETQYF
TRBJ2-5 TRBD2 TRBV3-1 CASRATLTSLETQYF
TRBJ2-5 TRBD2 TRBV4-1 CASSQDLGLAGGQETQYF
TRBJ2-5 - TRBV12-3/TRBV12-4 CASSFSTERYQETQYF
TRBJ2-3 - TRBV5-6 CASGPDGGPDTQYF
TRBJ2-1 - TRBV18 CASSITENEQFF
TRBJ2-7 - TRBV5-1 CASSPDAQSHSYEQYF
TRBJ1-2 - TRBV12-3/TRBV12-4 CASRSTAEGVLSGYTF
TRBJ2-7 - TRBV20-1 CSASEGTTYEQYF
TRBJ1-1 - TRBV6-1 CASSDRVRATEAFF
TRBJ1-5 - TRBV12-3/TRBV12-4 CASRQQGSYSNQPQHF
TRBJ1-1 - TRBV29-1 CSVLYNSAKSDTEAFF
TRBJ2-1 TRBD2 TRBV2 CASSEDRAGGRNEQFF
TRBJ2-7 TRBD1 TRBV27 CASNPSRDRAYEQYF
TRBJ2-1 TRBD2 TRBV7-9 CASSLFGTSTGPHNEQFF
TRBJ2-5 - TRBV5-1 CASSPSSGPQETQYF
TRBJ2-1 TRBD2 TRBV6-1 CASSEYAGGTYNEQFF